This T cell receptor beta chain was found in a study of shared clonotypes between healthy human individuals. Terminally differentiated effector memory CD45RA+ cells were left out of the naive CD8 fraction, which was CD45RO-negative and positively selected for CCR7. Nashville, Tennessee was home to all donors, who were Caucasian adults. Sequencing was performed with immunoSEQ multiplex PCR; in TCRdb, only in-frame clones are kept and a portion is missing. The data contain hundreds of thousands of clones, about 90% of them singletons. CDR1 is MDHEN and CDR2 is SYDVKM in the germline V gene. The CDR3 totals 14 residues. V was clipped by 6 bases and J by 4 bases, with 14 bases between them.

The source is a man aged 30 to 39 in good health. The rearrangement joins TRBV28 to TRBJ2-3; the D call may be TRBD1 or TRBD2 (5 bases each). The specimen was naive CD8+ T cells sorted from blood. The CDR3 loop reads CASSYRSGADTQYF. The CDR3 DNA sequence: TGTGCCAGCAGCTACAGGTCCGGGGCAGATACGCAGTATTTT.